Shown below are 9 T cell receptor beta chains from a single sample sequenced in a study of blood T cell repertoires in COVID-19. Measured with immunoSEQ multiplex PCR; TCRdb has only the in-frame clones, and not every one. The sample gives around 450,000 clones, 70% to 90% of which show up once; about 2% is in the top ten. The sample comprised PBMCs or T cells enriched from blood (not recorded which). The source is a woman aged 18-29 years with acute COVID-19.

This chain joins TRBV6-1 and TRBJ1-5; D ambiguous. V shed 2 bases and J shed 3 bases, with 14 bases lying between them. In germline, CDR1 is MNHNS, CDR2 SASEGT. This CDR3 is 16 amino acids long. CDR3 amino acids: CASSEWRGADNQPQHF. DNA for the CDR3: TGTGCCAGCAGTGAATGGCGAGGAGCGGACAATCAGCCCCAGCATTTT.

On this clone: The same CDR3 also results from other DNA sequences found in this sample. The CDR3 DNA reads as TGTGCCAGCAGCTTAGCGGGACAGGGTAATGAAAAACTGTTTTTT. This gives the protein CASSLAGQGNEKLFF. The chain has TRBV7-2 and TRBJ1-4; 9 bases fit TRBD1. The CDR3 contains 15 residues. Germline values: CDR1 SGHTA, CDR2 FQGNSA. J was trimmed by 4 bases and V by 0 bases; bases with no gene match: 0. The full variable domain, rest sourced from reference TRBV7-2 and TRBJ1-4, is GAGVSQSPSNKVTEKGKDVELRCDPISGHTALYWYRQSLGQGLEFLIYFQGNSAPDKSGLPSDRFSAERTGGSVSTLTIQRTQQEDSAVYLCASSLAGQGNEKLFFGSGTQLSVL.

V and J are TRBV15 and TRBJ2-1; D ambiguous. Germline V CDR1 and CDR2: LNHNV, YYDKDF (reference sequence). V lost 2 bases and J lost 3, with 14 bases in between. The CDR3 loop spans 16 amino acids. CDR3 coding DNA: TGTGCCACCAGCAGAAGTAGCAGCATGATCTACAATGAGCAGTTCTTC. Amino acids: CATSRSSSMIYNEQFF.

The genes are TRBV6-4 and TRBJ2-1, with TRBD2 matching 10 bases. This CDR3 spans 14 amino acids. Germline V gene sequence: CDR1 MRHNA, CDR2 SNTAGT. The V and J ends lost 4 bases and 8 bases, in that order; junction bases with no gene match: 5. The CDR3 reads CASSVQREGYEQFF. For the CDR3, the DNA is TGTGCCAGCAGTGTACAGCGGGAGGGCTATGAGCAGTTCTTC.

V gene TRBV20-1 combines with J gene TRBJ1-2; D not resolved. The germline V and J ends were trimmed by 3 bases and 2 bases, with 16 bases remaining between them. The germline V gene encodes CDR1 DFQATT and CDR2 SNEGSKA (reference sequence). CDR3 length: 15 amino acids. The CDR3 DNA reads TGCAGTGCTAGTACAGAAGAGTCGCCCAACTATGGCTACACCTTC. Translated, it gives CSASTEESPNYGYTF.

The V gene is TRBV5-1, the J gene TRBJ2-7, with D possibly TRBD1 on 6 matching bases. This CDR3 is 16 amino acids long. Looked up from germline, CDR1 is SGHRS and CDR2 is YFSETQ. Deletions cut 0 bases from V and 1 base from J, with 14 bases between. The CDR3 nucleotides are TGCGCCAGCAGCTTGGGGATGGACAGAAAATCCTACGAGCAGTACTTC. Translated: CASSLGMDRKSYEQYF.

The chain joins TRBV10-2 to TRBJ2-7; 8 nucleotides line up with TRBD2. With 11 bases clipped from V and 4 bases from J, the junction kept 13 bases outside the gene matches. This CDR3 has 14 residues. Germline V lookup: CDR1 WSHSY, CDR2 SAAADI. The CDR3 DNA reads as TGCGCCTCCACAGTAGGGAGCGGGAGTTACGAGCAGTACTTC. Translation gives CASTVGSGSYEQYF.

The chain recombines TRBV5-1 with TRBJ1-3; D not resolved. The germline gives CDR1 SGHRS, CDR2 YFSETQ. The V end was cut by 0 bases, the J end by 0 bases, with 10 bases between. CDR3 length: 16 amino acids. The CDR3 DNA follows: TGCGCCAGCAGCTTGGCCCCCACGAGCTCTGGAAACACCATATATTTT. It codes for CASSLAPTSSGNTIYF.

V and J are TRBV7-9 and TRBJ2-1; 8 bases fit TRBD1. Per the germline V gene, CDR1 is SEHNR and CDR2 is FQNEAQ (reference sequence). J gave up 1 base and V 3 bases, and 11 bases lay outside the gene matches. CDR3 length equals 18 residues. CDR3 residues: CASSFPFNRGFSYNEQFF. CDR3 bases: TGTGCCAGCAGCTTCCCGTTTAACAGGGGGTTTTCCTACAATGAGCAGTTCTTC.